Shown below are 25 T cell receptor beta chains from a single sample sequenced in a study of CXCR3-negative and CXCR3-positive naive CD8 T cells. Findings and caveats of the study: CXCR3-positive naive cells carried more hydrophobic TRB CDR3s than CXCR3-negative ones.

Libraries were UMI-labeled 5' RACE TRB cDNA. TCRdb reanalyzed the 5' RACE reads and collapses them to one entry per CDR3 protein, without DNA. Its table lists around 65,000 distinct CDR3 sequences. No antigen has been identified for these receptors. Sequencing was done on a sample of naive CXCR3+ CD8+ T cells from blood. The subset is: CD45RO-CCR7+CD27+CD95- naive CD8+ T cells expressing CXCR3 (TNR3+). The receptors were gathered from a human donor in good health. Some clones in this sample may be carry-over from other donors' samples.

The rearrangement links TRBV27 to TRBJ2-1; TCRdb outputs TRBD1, but without DNA this stays unchecked. Germline values: CDR1 MNHEY, CDR2 SMNVEV (reference sequence). This CDR3 has 14 residues. This chain's CDR3 is CASSGTAKYNEQFF.

The chain employs TRBV6-6 and TRBJ2-2; TCRdb returns TRBD1, unconfirmable since there is no DNA. Germline CDR1 MNHNY, CDR2 SVGAGI (reference sequence). The CDR3 is 19 amino acids. This chain's CDR3 is CASINPQEAGGGDHGELFF.

The chain uses TRBV7-6 and TRBJ2-2; TCRdb proposes TRBD1, but this gene call is untestable without DNA. Per the germline V gene, CDR1 is SGHVS and CDR2 is FNYEAQ. CDR3 size: 12 residues. CDR3 protein: CASTGVSGELFF.

The chain uses TRBV15 and TRBJ2-1; the D gene TCRdb calls, TRBD1, cannot be checked with no DNA. CDR1 and CDR2 (germline): LNHNV, YYDKDF (reference sequence). This CDR3 is built from 18 residues. This CDR3 is CATSRDSNTGTGVNEQFF.

The V and J genes are TRBV28 and TRBJ2-5; TCRdb designates TRBD1, a call that cannot be tested without DNA. This CDR3 region has 16 residues. In germline, CDR1 is MDHEN, CDR2 SYDVKM. The CDR3 is CASGLAGGPPMETQYF.

CDR3 sequence reads: CASSDSFYNEQFF. V is TRBV6-4 and J is TRBJ2-1. The germline CDR1 and CDR2 sequences are MRHNA and SNTAGT. The CDR3 consists of 13 residues.

The V gene is TRBV29-1, the J gene TRBJ2-6; TCRdb returns TRBD1, unconfirmable since there is no DNA. The CDR3 length is 17 residues. CDR1 and CDR2 (germline): SQVTM, ANQGSEA. This CDR3 reads CSVDAGAVFSGANVLTF.

This chain uses TRBV30 with TRBJ2-3; the TCRdb call, TRBD2, lacks DNA for checking. CDR3 size: 15 residues. Per germline, CDR1 GTSNPN and CDR2 SVGIG (reference sequence). CDR3 protein: CAFQGLADRTDTQYF.

The chain's CDR3 is CASSLAQAGVYETQYF. The genes are TRBV7-2 and TRBJ2-5; lacking DNA, the TRBD1 call made by TCRdb goes unchecked. From germline, CDR1 is SGHTA and CDR2 FQGNSA. This CDR3 has 16 residues.

The J gene is TRBJ1-4, the V gene TRBV30. In germline, CDR1 is GTSNPN, CDR2 SVGIG (reference sequence). The CDR3 covers 15 residues. CDR3: CAWSVRGLDHEKLFF.

The V gene is TRBV30, the J gene TRBJ1-4; TCRdb's assignment of TRBD1 cannot be checked, as there is no DNA. Germline lookup yields CDR1 GTSNPN and CDR2 SVGIG (reference sequence). The CDR3 length is 17 residues. The CDR3 here is CAWSPNPNPGANEKLFF.

This chain joins TRBV12-5 and TRBJ2-3; TCRdb's D call of TRBD2 is untestable without DNA. Germline V gene data show CDR1 as LGHNT and CDR2 as FRNRAP. This CDR3 contains 18 residues. CDR3 sequence: CASGLPPSGGTSTDTQYF.

The J gene is TRBJ2-5, the V gene TRBV4-3; TCRdb reports TRBD2, a call that lacks DNA to check it against. Germline assignment: CDR1 LGHNA and CDR2 YSLEER. The CDR3 length is 15 residues. CDR3 sequence reads: CASSQVALGDETQYF.

The rearrangement links TRBV6-5 to TRBJ2-1. This CDR3 has 16 amino acids. Germline V lookup: CDR1 MNHEY, CDR2 SVGAGI. The CDR3 sequence: CASSYSGQSSYNEQFF.

The V and J genes are TRBV20-1 and TRBJ1-2. This CDR3 contains 11 residues. Germline V gene lookup returns CDR1 DFQATT and CDR2 SNEGSKA (reference sequence). The CDR3 is CSARVGSGYTF.

The rearrangement links TRBV5-1 to TRBJ1-1. Per germline, CDR1 SGHRS and CDR2 YFSETQ. The CDR3 runs 14 residues. The CDR3 spells CASSPDSGNTEAFF.

This chain links TRBV4-1 with TRBJ2-5; lacking DNA, the TRBD1 call made by TCRdb goes unchecked. The germline CDR1 and CDR2 sequences are MGHRA and YSYEKL. The length of the CDR3 is 15 residues. The CDR3 reads CASSQPAQGPGPQYF.

The chain links TRBV4-3 to TRBJ2-1; TCRdb's assignment of TRBD1 cannot be checked, as there is no DNA. Germline-derived CDR1 and CDR2 are LGHNA and YSLEER. This CDR3 contains 19 residues. The CDR3 loop reads CASSQDTGAVRGGYNEQFF.

The genes are TRBV7-2 and TRBJ2-5; with no DNA, the TCRdb D assignment of TRBD2 cannot be verified. The CDR3 contains 16 residues. Per germline, CDR1 SGHTA and CDR2 FQGNSA. The CDR3 reads CASSLAWTSGQETQYF.

The rearrangement joins TRBV29-1 to TRBJ2-2; TCRdb's D gene call, TRBD2, goes unchecked for lack of DNA. This CDR3 has 12 amino acids. Per germline, CDR1 SQVTM and CDR2 ANQGSEA. The CDR3 loop is CSVAVAGGELFF.

The J gene is TRBJ1-1, the V gene TRBV27. The CDR3 is 14 amino acids. Germline assignment: CDR1 MNHEY and CDR2 SMNVEV (reference sequence). The CDR3 sequence: CASSPHAGNTEAFF.

The genes are TRBV7-9 and TRBJ1-6; the D gene TCRdb calls, TRBD1, cannot be checked with no DNA. CDR3 size: 18 residues. Germline values: CDR1 SEHNR, CDR2 FQNEAQ (reference sequence). This CDR3 reads CASSTRTGGISYNSPLHF.

The CDR3: CSARDYGERLRSSYEQYF. The rearrangement uses TRBV20-1 and TRBJ2-7; the TCRdb D gene call, TRBD2, has no DNA to confirm it. Per the germline V gene, CDR1 is DFQATT and CDR2 is SNEGSKA (reference sequence). CDR3 length: 18 amino acids.

The chain uses TRBV4-3 and TRBJ1-5; TCRdb's D call of TRBD1 is untestable without DNA. Germline loops: CDR1 LGHNA, CDR2 YSLEER. The CDR3 is 17 residues long. The CDR3 loop is CASSLEGVRDSNQPQHF.

The gene calls are TRBV6-5 and TRBJ2-7. CDR1 and CDR2 from the germline V gene are MNHEY and SVGAGI. This CDR3 contains 13 residues. CDR3 region: CASSPQITYEQYF.